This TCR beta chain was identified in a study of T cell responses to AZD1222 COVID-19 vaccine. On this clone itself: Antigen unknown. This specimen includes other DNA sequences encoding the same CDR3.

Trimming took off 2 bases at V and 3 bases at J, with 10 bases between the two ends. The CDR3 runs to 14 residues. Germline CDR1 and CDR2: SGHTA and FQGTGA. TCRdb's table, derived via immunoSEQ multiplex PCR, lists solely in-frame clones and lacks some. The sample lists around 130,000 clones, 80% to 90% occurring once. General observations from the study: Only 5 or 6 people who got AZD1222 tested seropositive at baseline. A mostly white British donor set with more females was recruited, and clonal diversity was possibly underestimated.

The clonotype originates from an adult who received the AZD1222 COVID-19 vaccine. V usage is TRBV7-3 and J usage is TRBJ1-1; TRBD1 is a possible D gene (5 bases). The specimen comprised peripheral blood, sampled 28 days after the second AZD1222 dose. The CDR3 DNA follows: TGTGCCAGCAGCTTAGGGGGATTGGACACTGAAGCTTTCTTT. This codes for CASSLGGLDTEAFF.